The subject of this entry is one T cell receptor beta chain. Assay: immunoSEQ multiplex PCR; the TCRdb copy retains only in-frame clones and omits some. The sample lists 40,000 to 65,000 clones, 80% to 95% seen once, with 0.25% in the top ten. V gave up 4 bases and J gave up 6 bases; unmatched junction bases: 16. Per germline, CDR1 SNHLY and CDR2 FYNNEI. This CDR3 is 19 amino acids long. These data come from a study of T cell changes during pregnancy in multiple sclerosis. The clonotype was recovered from a female donor with multiple sclerosis, enrolled in a pregnancy study. The chain combines TRBV2 with TRBJ2-1, with 12 positions matching TRBD2. Here the sequenced sample was CD4+ T cells from peripheral blood mononuclear cells, taken in the third trimester of pregnancy. The CDR3 is CASSVGLAGGPMVINEQFF. The CDR3 DNA reads TGTGCCAGCAGTGTCGGGCTAGCGGGAGGGCCGATGGTGATCAATGAGCAGTTCTTC.